This TCR beta chain derives from a study of cytotoxic CD8 clonotypes in ibrutinib-treated CLL. In the study overall: Partial responses totalled approximately 24 and complete responses 2; after median approximately 74 months, approximately 15 remained remitted and approximately twelve progressed. Study-level results: Under treatment, the uncommon public clonotypes either contracted or remained stable.

Target depth was 1 in 200,000 to 1 in 1 million T cells, about 10x per clonotype. The table came from immunoSEQ multiplex PCR; TCRdb's copy has only in-frame clones and leaves some out. The sample consists of about 160,000 clones, nearly 90% of them appearing once. V was pared by 5 bases and J by 1 base, with 3 bases of the junction left unmatched. Germline values: CDR1 SQVTM, CDR2 ANQGSEA. This CDR3 contains 15 residues. Turning to this clone: Its matching antigen is unknown.

This receptor was taken from a human donor with chronic lymphocytic leukemia. The chain recombines TRBV29-1 with TRBJ2-5; 14 bases line up with TRBD2. The source material was PBMCs, sampled at disease progression, from a patient treated with ibrutinib. CDR3 amino acids: CSVRTSGRLQETQYF. The CDR3 region has the DNA TGCAGCGTTCGGACTAGCGGGAGGCTCCAAGAGACCCAGTACTTC.